This T cell receptor beta chain is from a study of Graves' ophthalmopathy and Graves' hyperthyroidism. At the level of the study: Peripheral blood was obtained at first diagnosis, ahead of any treatment.

The authors amplified TCR beta CDR3 regions from RNA transcripts. HTBI-primed first-round RT-PCR preceded second-round multiplex PCR. Using its own MiXCR run on the multiplex PCR reads, TCRdb lists one record per CDR3 protein. The table lists approximately 160,000 distinct CDR3 sequences, roughly 36% of them singletons, with 8% to 9.5% in the top ten. Germline assignment: CDR1 MNHEY and CDR2 SVGEGT. The CDR3 has 15 residues. Trimming left V 2 bases short and J 2 bases short, with 9 bases between. Diagnostic conclusions were grounded in clinical symptoms, serum thyroxine, TRAb, thyroid ultrasound and orbital computed tomography.

The TCR sequence derives from a man under 40 with Graves' ophthalmopathy. The chain recombines TRBV6-2 or TRBV6-3 with TRBJ2-2, with D perhaps TRBD2 (5 bases). The specimen sequenced was peripheral blood. The CDR3 is CASSYPTRNTGELFF. Here the CDR3 DNA reads TGTGCCAGCAGTTACCCAACTAGAAACACCGGGGAGCTGTTTTTT.